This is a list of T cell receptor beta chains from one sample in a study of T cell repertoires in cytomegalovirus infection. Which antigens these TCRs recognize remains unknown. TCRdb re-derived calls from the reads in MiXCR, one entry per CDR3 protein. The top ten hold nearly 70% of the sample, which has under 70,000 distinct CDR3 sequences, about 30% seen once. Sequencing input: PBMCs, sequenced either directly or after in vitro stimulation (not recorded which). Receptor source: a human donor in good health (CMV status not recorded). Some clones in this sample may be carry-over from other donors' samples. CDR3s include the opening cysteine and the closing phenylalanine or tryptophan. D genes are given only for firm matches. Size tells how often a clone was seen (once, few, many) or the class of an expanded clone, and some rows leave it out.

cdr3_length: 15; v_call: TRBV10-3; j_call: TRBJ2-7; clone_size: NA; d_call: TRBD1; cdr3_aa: CAIRERQGITYEQYF; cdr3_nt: TGTGCCATCAGAGAAAGACAGGGGATCACCTACGAGCAGTACTTC
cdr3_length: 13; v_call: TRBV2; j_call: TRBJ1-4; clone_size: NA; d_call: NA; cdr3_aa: CASRGLKNEKLFF; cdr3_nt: TGTGCCAGCAGAGGACTAAAAAATGAAAAACTGTTTTTT
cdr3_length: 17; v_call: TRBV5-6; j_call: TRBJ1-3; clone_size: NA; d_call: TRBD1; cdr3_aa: CASSLGQLRLSGNTIYF; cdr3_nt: TGTGCCAGCAGCCTGGGACAGCTCAGACTCTCTGGAAACACCATATATTTT
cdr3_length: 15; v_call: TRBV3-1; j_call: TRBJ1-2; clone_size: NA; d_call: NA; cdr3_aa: CASSPRGDSNYGYTF; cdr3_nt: TGTGCCAGCAGCCCCCGTGGGGACTCTAACTATGGCTACACCTTC
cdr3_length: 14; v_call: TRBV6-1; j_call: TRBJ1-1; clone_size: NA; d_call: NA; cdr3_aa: CASSDSTQNTEAFF; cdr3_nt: TGTGCCAGCAGTGACAGCACCCAGAACACTGAAGCTTTCTTT
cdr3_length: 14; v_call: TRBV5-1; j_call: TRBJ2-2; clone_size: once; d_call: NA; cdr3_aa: CASSGTQGSGELFF; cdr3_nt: TGCGCCAGCAGCGGAACGCAGGGGTCCGGGGAGCTGTTTTTT
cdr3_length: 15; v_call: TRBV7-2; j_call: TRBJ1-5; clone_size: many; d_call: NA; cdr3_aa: CASSLMGGTYQPQHF; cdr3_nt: TGTGCCAGCAGCCTCATGGGGGGTACCTATCAGCCCCAGCATTTT
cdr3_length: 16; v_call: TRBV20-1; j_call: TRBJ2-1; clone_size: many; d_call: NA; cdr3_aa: CSARRSAVWGYNEQFF; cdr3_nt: TGCAGTGCTAGAAGGTCCGCGGTATGGGGTTACAATGAGCAGTTCTTC
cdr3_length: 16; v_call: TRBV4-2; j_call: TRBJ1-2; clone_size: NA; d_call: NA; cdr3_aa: CASSQAVGPAAGGYTF; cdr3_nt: TGTGCCAGCAGCCAAGCCGTCGGACCAGCAGCGGGCGGCTACACCTTC
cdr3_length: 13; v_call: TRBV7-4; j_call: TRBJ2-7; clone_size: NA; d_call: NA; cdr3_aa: CASSHERGYEQYF; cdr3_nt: TGTGCCAGCAGCCACGAGAGGGGTTACGAGCAGTACTTC
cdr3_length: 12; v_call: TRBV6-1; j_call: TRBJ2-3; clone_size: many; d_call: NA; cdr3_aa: CASTQYTDTQYF; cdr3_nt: TGTGCCAGCACCCAGTACACAGATACGCAGTATTTT
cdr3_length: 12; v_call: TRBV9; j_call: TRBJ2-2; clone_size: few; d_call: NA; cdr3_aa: CASNQGAGELFF; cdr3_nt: TGTGCCAGCAACCAAGGGGCCGGGGAGCTGTTTTTT
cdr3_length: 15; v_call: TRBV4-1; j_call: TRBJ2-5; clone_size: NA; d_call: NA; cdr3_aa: CASSQGRAREETQYF; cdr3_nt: TGCGCCAGCAGCCAAGGAAGGGCAAGGGAGGAGACCCAGTACTTC
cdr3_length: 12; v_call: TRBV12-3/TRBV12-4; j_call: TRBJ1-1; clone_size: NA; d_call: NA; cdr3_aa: CASSTGTTEAFF; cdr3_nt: TGTGCCAGCAGTACCGGGACAACTGAAGCTTTCTTT
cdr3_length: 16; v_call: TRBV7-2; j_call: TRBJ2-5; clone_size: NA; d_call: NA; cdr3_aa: CASSLQGREFQETQYF; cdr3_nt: TGTGCCAGCAGCTTGCAGGGCAGGGAATTCCAAGAGACCCAGTACTTC
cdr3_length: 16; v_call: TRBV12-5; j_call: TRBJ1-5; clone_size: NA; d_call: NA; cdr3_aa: CASGLGGGRDNQPQHF; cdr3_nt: TGTGCTAGTGGTTTAGGAGGGGGGCGCGACAATCAGCCCCAGCATTTT
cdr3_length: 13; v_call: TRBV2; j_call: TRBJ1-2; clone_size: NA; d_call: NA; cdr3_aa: CASREGGSYGYTF; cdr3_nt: TGTGCCAGCAGGGAAGGGGGGAGCTATGGCTACACCTTC
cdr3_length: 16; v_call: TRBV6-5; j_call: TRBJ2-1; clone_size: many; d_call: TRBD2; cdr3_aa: CASSYGLAGYYNEQFF; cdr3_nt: TGTGCCAGCAGTTACGGGCTAGCGGGCTATTACAATGAGCAGTTCTTC
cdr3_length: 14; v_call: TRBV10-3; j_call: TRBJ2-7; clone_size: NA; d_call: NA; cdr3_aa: CAISDPVGSYEQYF; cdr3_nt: TGTGCCATCAGTGACCCCGTCGGCTCCTACGAGCAGTACTTC
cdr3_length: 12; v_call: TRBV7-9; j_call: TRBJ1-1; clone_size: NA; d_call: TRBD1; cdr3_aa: CASSLGDREAFF; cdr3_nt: TGTGCCAGCAGCTTAGGGGACAGGGAAGCTTTCTTT
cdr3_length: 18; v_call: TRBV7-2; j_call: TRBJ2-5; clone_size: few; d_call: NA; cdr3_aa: CASSARPWDQNPQETQYF; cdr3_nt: TGTGCCAGCAGCGCCCGACCCTGGGACCAAAACCCCCAAGAGACCCAGTACTTC
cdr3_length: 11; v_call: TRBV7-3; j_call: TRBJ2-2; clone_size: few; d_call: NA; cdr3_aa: CASSTTGELFF; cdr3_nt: TGTGCCAGCAGCACCACCGGGGAGCTGTTTTTT
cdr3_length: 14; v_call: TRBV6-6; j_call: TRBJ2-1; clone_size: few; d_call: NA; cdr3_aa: CASSYSKQYNEQFF; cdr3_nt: TGTGCCAGCAGTTACTCGAAACAGTACAATGAGCAGTTCTTC
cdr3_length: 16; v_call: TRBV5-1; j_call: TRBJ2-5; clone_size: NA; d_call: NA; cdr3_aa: CASSLSPQRGEETQYF; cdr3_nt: TGCGCCAGCAGCTTGTCCCCCCAACGGGGAGAAGAGACCCAGTACTTC
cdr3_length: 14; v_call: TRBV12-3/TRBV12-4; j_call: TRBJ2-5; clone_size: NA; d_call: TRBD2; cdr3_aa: CASTRSGGQETQYF; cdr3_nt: TGTGCCAGCACAAGAAGCGGGGGGCAAGAGACCCAGTACTTC
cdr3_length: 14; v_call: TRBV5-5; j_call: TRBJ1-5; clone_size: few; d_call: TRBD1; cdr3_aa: CASSAGQGYQPQHF; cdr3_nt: TGTGCCAGCAGCGCCGGACAGGGCTATCAGCCCCAGCATTTT
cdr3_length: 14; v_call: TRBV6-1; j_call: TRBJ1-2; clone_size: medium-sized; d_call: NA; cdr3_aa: CASSTLGGAWGYTF; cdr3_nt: TGTGCCAGCAGTACTCTCGGGGGAGCTTGGGGCTACACCTTC
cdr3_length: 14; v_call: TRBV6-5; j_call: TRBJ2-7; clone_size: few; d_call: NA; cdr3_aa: CASSYSVQAYEQYF; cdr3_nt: TGTGCCAGCAGTTACTCCGTTCAGGCCTACGAGCAGTACTTC
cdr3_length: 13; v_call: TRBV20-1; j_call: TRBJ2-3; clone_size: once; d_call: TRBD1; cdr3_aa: CSARGQHTDTQYF; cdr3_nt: TGCAGTGCTAGGGGACAGCACACAGATACGCAGTATTTT
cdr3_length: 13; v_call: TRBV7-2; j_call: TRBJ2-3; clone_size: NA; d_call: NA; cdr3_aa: CASSLLGTDTQYF; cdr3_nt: TGTGCCAGCAGCTTACTTGGCACAGATACGCAGTATTTT
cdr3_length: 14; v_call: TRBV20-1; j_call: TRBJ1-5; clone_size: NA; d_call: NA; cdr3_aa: CSASWEYSNQPQHF; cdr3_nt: TGCAGTGCTAGTTGGGAGTATAGCAATCAGCCCCAGCATTTT
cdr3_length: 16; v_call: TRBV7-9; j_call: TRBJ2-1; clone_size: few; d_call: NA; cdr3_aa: CASSPPSARRDGEQFF; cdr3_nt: TGTGCCAGCAGCCCGCCCTCGGCCCGGCGGGACGGTGAGCAGTTCTTC
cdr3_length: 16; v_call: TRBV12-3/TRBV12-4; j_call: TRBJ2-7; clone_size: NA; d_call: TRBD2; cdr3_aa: CASSPASGYPSYEQYF; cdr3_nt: TGTGCCAGCAGTCCGGCTAGCGGTTATCCTTCCTACGAGCAGTACTTC
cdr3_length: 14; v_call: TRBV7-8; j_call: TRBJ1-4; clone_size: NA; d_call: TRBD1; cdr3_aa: CASSLAAGGEKLFF; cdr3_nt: TGTGCCAGCAGCTTAGCAGCAGGGGGGGAAAAACTGTTTTTT
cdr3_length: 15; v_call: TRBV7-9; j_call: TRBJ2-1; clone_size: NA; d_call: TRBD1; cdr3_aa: CASSLAQGANNEQFF; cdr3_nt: TGTGCCAGCAGCTTAGCACAGGGGGCGAACAATGAGCAGTTCTTC
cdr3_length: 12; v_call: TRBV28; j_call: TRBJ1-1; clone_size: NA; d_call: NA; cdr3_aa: CASSLVHTEAFF; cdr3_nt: TGTGCCAGCTCTCTGGTCCACACTGAAGCTTTCTTT
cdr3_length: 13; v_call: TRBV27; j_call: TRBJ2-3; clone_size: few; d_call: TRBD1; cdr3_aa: CASRGQGTDTQYF; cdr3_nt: TGTGCCAGCAGGGGACAGGGGACAGATACGCAGTATTTT
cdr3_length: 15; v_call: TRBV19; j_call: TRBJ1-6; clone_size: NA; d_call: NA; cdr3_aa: CASSIDAEFNSPLHF; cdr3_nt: TGTGCCAGTAGTATCGACGCGGAGTTTAATTCACCCCTCCACTTT
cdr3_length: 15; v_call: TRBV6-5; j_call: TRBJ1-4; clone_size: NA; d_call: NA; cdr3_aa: CASSYFDRRNEKLFF; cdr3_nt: TGTGCCAGCAGTTACTTTGACCGGCGCAATGAAAAACTGTTTTTT
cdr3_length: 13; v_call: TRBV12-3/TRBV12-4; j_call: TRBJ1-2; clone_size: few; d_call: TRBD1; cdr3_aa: CASRRQGSYGYTF; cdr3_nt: TGTGCCAGCAGGCGACAGGGGAGCTATGGCTACACCTTC
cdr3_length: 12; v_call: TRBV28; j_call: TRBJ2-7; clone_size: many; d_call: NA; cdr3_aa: CASSSSSYEQYF; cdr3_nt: TGTGCCAGCAGTTCCTCTTCCTACGAGCAGTACTTC
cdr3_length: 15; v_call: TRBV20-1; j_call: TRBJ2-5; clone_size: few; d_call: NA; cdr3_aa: CSARSAGVGEETQYF; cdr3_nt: TGCAGTGCTAGGTCGGCAGGTGTAGGAGAGGAGACCCAGTACTTC